Shown below are 25 T cell receptor beta chains from a single sample sequenced in a study of response to subunit inactivated influenza vaccine. MiXCR was run by TCRdb on the RT-PCR reads, yielding one entry per CDR3 protein. The sample gives roughly 160,000 distinct CDR3 sequences, under 13% of which show up once; under 15% is in the top ten. Source: non-naive T cells sorted from PBMCs, taken more than 35 days after vaccination. These receptors were taken from a man aged 50 or older who received an inactivated influenza vaccine.

This clonotype was seen a few times. The CDR3 region has the DNA TGCAGTGCTGTCGGAGGAGGCGAGCAGTACTTC. This sequence encodes CSAVGGGEQYF. The genes are TRBV20-1 and TRBJ2-7; tentatively, D is TRBD2 (5 bases). CDR1 is DFQATT and CDR2 is SNEGSKA in the germline V gene (reference sequence). Between the trimmed V and J ends, which lost 5 bases and 6 bases, there was a span of 11 bases. The CDR3 is 11 amino acids.

This clonotype has at least ten counts. The rearrangement uses TRBV5-1 and TRBJ2-1; 11 bases are shared with TRBD1. CDR3 length: 15 residues. J was trimmed by 7 bases and V by 4 bases; bases with no gene match: 7. Germline-derived CDR1 and CDR2 are SGHRS and YFSETQ. The CDR3 loop reads CASSVGQGASNEQFF. CDR3 in DNA: TGCGCCAGCAGCGTTGGACAGGGGGCATCTAATGAGCAGTTCTTC.

This clonotype showed up many times. The chain has TRBV7-2 and TRBJ2-3, with D possibly matching TRBD1 (5 bases). V was clipped by 5 bases and J by 2 bases, with 17 bases between them. The CDR3 loop spans 16 amino acids. Germline CDR1 SGHTA, CDR2 FQGNSA. Here the CDR3 reads CASSPTPWGTTDTQYF. DNA of the CDR3: TGTGCCAGCAGCCCCACGCCATGGGGCACCACAGATACGCAGTATTTT. The variable domain in full, completed from reference TRBV7-2 and TRBJ2-3, reads GAGVSQSPSNKVTEKGKDVELRCDPISGHTALYWYRQSLGQGLEFLIYFQGNSAPDKSGLPSDRFSAERTGGSVSTLTIQRTQQEDSAVYLCASSPTPWGTTDTQYFGPGTRLTVL.

This clonotype was recorded many times. The chain recombines TRBV5-1 with TRBJ1-2; 11 bases align to TRBD1. CDR3 length: 17 residues. Per germline, CDR1 SGHRS and CDR2 YFSETQ. The ends lost 4 bases at V and 7 bases at J; junction bases unmatched: 15. CDR3 loop: CASSGHRDRGTVAGYTF. The CDR3 region has the DNA TGCGCCAGCAGCGGACACCGGGACAGGGGGACTGTAGCTGGCTACACCTTC. The whole variable domain, filled in from reference TRBV5-1 and TRBJ1-2, reads KAGVTQTPRYLIKTRGQQVTLSCSPISGHRSVSWYQQTPGQGLQFLFEYFSETQRNKGNFPGRFSGRQFSNSRSEMNVSTLELGDSALYLCASSGHRDRGTVAGYTFGSGTRLTVV.

This CDR3 reads CATSRDIGGTGYTF. The CDR3 nucleotides are TGTGCCACCAGCAGAGATATAGGGGGCACTGGCTACACCTTC. The gene calls are TRBV15 and TRBJ1-2; 7 nucleotides agree with TRBD1. Germline V CDR1 and CDR2: LNHNV, YYDKDF (reference sequence). The CDR3 totals 14 residues. Trimming took 0 bases from V and 7 from J; bases not matched to a gene: 5.

The gene calls are TRBV11-2 and TRBJ1-4; D is ambiguous. The germline V gene encodes CDR1 SGHAT and CDR2 FQNNGV. The CDR3 is made up of 19 amino acids. V lost 5 bases and J 0 bases, leaving 22 bases between the germline ends. Written as DNA, the CDR3 is TGTGCCAGCAGCCGCGCCCCCGCCAGCCCGGATGCAACTAATGAAAAACTGTTTTTT. The encoded protein is CASSRAPASPDATNEKLFF.

The chain combines TRBV2 with TRBJ2-7; 14 nucleotides agree with TRBD2. This CDR3 is 15 amino acids long. The germline V gene has CDR1 SNHLY and CDR2 FYNNEI. Trimming at V came to 6 bases and at J to 7 bases, leaving 8 bases not matched to a gene. Written as DNA, the CDR3 is TGTGCCAGCAGCATGAGACTAGCGGGAGGGCGGGAGCAGTACTTC. Its translation: CASSMRLAGGREQYF.

The sample holds many counts of this clonotype. The CDR3 sequence is CASSSPEQYF. The DNA for the CDR3 is TGTGCCAGCAGCTCTCCCGAGCAGTACTTC. The J gene is TRBJ2-7, the V gene TRBV7-2; D unresolved. Per the germline V gene, CDR1 is SGHTA and CDR2 is FQGNSA. CDR3 length: 10 amino acids. V was cut by 4 bases and J by 6 bases, with 4 bases left in between. Supplemented by reference TRBV7-2 and TRBJ2-7, the full variable domain reads GAGVSQSPSNKVTEKGKDVELRCDPISGHTALYWYRQSLGQGLEFLIYFQGNSAPDKSGLPSDRFSAERTGGSVSTLTIQRTQQEDSAVYLCASSSPEQYFGPGTRLTVT.

CDR3 DNA: TGCGCAGCCGGCACGCAGTATTTT. It specifies CAAGTQYF. The chain is built from TRBV10-2 and TRBJ2-3; the D is unclear. The CDR3 is 8 amino acids. Per the germline V gene, CDR1 is WSHSY and CDR2 is SAAADI.

This chain joins TRBV7-2 and TRBJ2-7; a weak D match, TRBD1 (6 bases). Deletions cut 0 bases from V and 3 bases from J, with 9 bases between. The CDR3 is 14 amino acids. The V gene's germline CDR1 is SGHTA and CDR2 FQGNSA. CDR3 in amino acids: CASSLAGQSYEQYF. As DNA, the CDR3 is TGTGCCAGCAGCTTAGCCGGACAGAGCTACGAGCAGTACTTC.

This chain links TRBV9 with TRBJ2-5; 7 positions agree with TRBD2. The length of the CDR3 is 14 residues. With 0 bases clipped from V and 3 bases from J, the junction kept 2 bases outside the gene matches. CDR1 and CDR2 (germline): SGDLS, YYNGEE. This CDR3 reads CASSVGLAKETQYF. Written as DNA, the CDR3 is TGTGCCAGCAGCGTAGGACTAGCTAAAGAGACCCAGTACTTC.

This chain connects TRBV6-6 to TRBJ2-1; a possible D gene is TRBD1 (5 bases). Germline lookup yields CDR1 MNHNY and CDR2 SVGAGI (reference sequence). The CDR3 totals 12 residues. Trimming removed 8 bases at V and 9 bases at J, with 14 bases between. Here the CDR3 DNA reads TGTGCCAGCGCGTGGCAGGGTGGTGAGCAGTTCTTC. Protein: CASAWQGGEQFF.

This clonotype occurred a few times. The genes are TRBV5-4 and TRBJ2-3, with D unclear. V shed 4 bases and J shed 0 bases, with 12 bases lying between them. Germline loops: CDR1 SGHNT, CDR2 YYREEE (reference sequence). This CDR3 region has 15 residues. CDR3 region: CASSVTPRSTDTQYF. The CDR3 nucleotides read TGTGCCAGCAGCGTGACCCCGAGGAGCACAGATACGCAGTATTTT.

This clonotype was seen a handful of times. J is TRBJ2-7 and V is TRBV6-2 or TRBV6-3, with D perhaps TRBD2 (5 bases). Germline values: CDR1 MNHEY, CDR2 SVGEGT. The CDR3 covers 15 residues. V lost 4 bases, J lost 4 bases, and 17 bases lay in between. The CDR3 sequence is CASSSTIQRRYEQYF. In nucleotides, the CDR3 is TGTGCCAGCAGTTCTACAATACAGCGGAGATACGAGCAGTACTTC.

This clonotype was observed a few times. J is TRBJ2-1 and V is TRBV12-3 or TRBV12-4; 8 bases agree with TRBD2. This CDR3 contains 18 residues. Trimming removed 5 bases from V and 4 bases from J; junction bases left unmatched: 16. The CDR3 sequence: CASSGRPSTSGNYNEQFF. The CDR3 DNA sequence: TGTGCCAGCAGTGGCCGTCCTAGTACTAGCGGCAATTACAATGAGCAGTTCTTC.

This clonotype was counted at least ten times. Germline and junction disagree at one end, which may indicate a read error. The V call is TRBV5-1, the J call TRBJ2-3, with 10 bases identical to TRBD2. Germline lookup yields CDR1 SGHRS and CDR2 YFSETQ. The CDR3 totals 13 residues. The DNA of the CDR3 is TGCGCCAGCCACCCGGGGTCTAGCGGGGGCCGGAAATTT. This sequence encodes CASHPGSSGGRKF.

V usage is TRBV24-1 and J usage is TRBJ2-1, with D possibly TRBD1 on 5 matching bases. V was shortened by 7 bases and J by 9 bases, with 12 bases between the two germline ends. The CDR3 has 12 residues. From germline, CDR1 is KGHDR and CDR2 SFDVKD. The CDR3 region is CATRDTLGEQFF. CDR3 DNA sequence: TGTGCCACCAGGGACACCCTCGGTGAGCAGTTCTTC.

The table lists this clonotype with many counts. This chain connects TRBV11-2 to TRBJ2-1; TRBD2 agrees at 8 bases. This CDR3 region has 18 residues. Germline lookup yields CDR1 SGHAT and CDR2 FQNNGV. The V gene end was trimmed by 0 bases and the J gene end by 0 bases; junction bases not matched to a gene: 7. The CDR3 bases are TGTGCCAGCAGCTTAGACACGGGGGGGCTCTACTCCTACAATGAGCAGTTCTTC. It encodes CASSLDTGGLYSYNEQFF.

This chain joins TRBV20-1 and TRBJ2-3, with D possibly being TRBD1 or TRBD2 (5 bases each). V gave up 6 bases and J gave up 6 bases, with 22 bases separating them. The germline V gene has CDR1 DFQATT and CDR2 SNEGSKA (reference sequence). The CDR3 totals 15 residues. The CDR3 here is CSAPGRTTDLDTQYF. DNA for the CDR3: TGCAGTGCCCCGGGACGAACTACCGACCTTGATACGCAGTATTTT.

The sample holds many counts of this clonotype. The CDR3 sequence is CSARDGFDSYEQYF. In DNA, the CDR3 is TGCAGTGCTAGAGACGGCTTTGACTCCTACGAGCAGTACTTC. The chain uses TRBV20-1 and TRBJ2-7; D unclear. This CDR3 comprises 14 residues. The V gene lost 0 bases and the J gene lost 0 bases, with 9 bases spanning the gap. Germline lookup yields CDR1 DFQATT and CDR2 SNEGSKA (reference sequence).

This clonotype appeared a few times. This rearrangement joins TRBV4-1 to TRBJ1-1; no clear D gene. The CDR3 consists of 13 residues. Per germline, CDR1 MGHRA and CDR2 YSYEKL. V was trimmed by 0 bases and J by 7 bases, leaving 9 bases between them. For the CDR3, the DNA is TGCGCCAGCAGCCAAGATGGGTTGGGTGAAGCTTTCTTT. Protein product: CASSQDGLGEAFF.

V gene TRBV5-1 combines with J gene TRBJ2-5; 12 bases line up with TRBD2. CDR3 length equals 17 residues. V gave up 4 bases and J gave up 1 base; unmatched junction bases: 8. Germline V CDR1 and CDR2: SGHRS, YFSETQ. CDR3 loop: CASSPQLAGGSQETQYF. Written as DNA, the CDR3 is TGCGCCAGCAGCCCACAACTAGCGGGAGGCTCCCAAGAGACCCAGTACTTC.

This clonotype turned up a few times. The genes are TRBV20-1 and TRBJ2-7; TRBD1 agrees at 9 bases. This CDR3 spans 13 amino acids. The ends lost 2 bases at V and 3 bases at J; junction bases unmatched: 2. The germline CDR1 and CDR2 sequences are DFQATT and SNEGSKA (reference sequence). The CDR3 DNA is TGCAGTGCTAGATCGACAGGGGGCTACGAGCAGTACTTC. Protein: CSARSTGGYEQYF.

This clonotype showed up just a few times. The chain joins TRBV7-3 to TRBJ2-2; D uncertain. Germline V gene lookup returns CDR1 SGHTA and CDR2 FQGTGA. Trimming pared 1 base from V and 1 base from J, leaving 4 bases between. This CDR3 has 14 residues. The CDR3 DNA follows: TGTGCCAGCAGCTTAAGCTGGAACACCGGGGAGCTGTTTTTT. It codes for CASSLSWNTGELFF.

The chain links TRBV5-8 to TRBJ2-5; TRBD1 matches 10 bases. CDR3 length: 14 amino acids. Germline trimming cut 4 bases from V and 9 bases from J; bases unmatched to any gene: 9. Germline CDR1 and CDR2: SGHTS and YDEGEE. Here the CDR3 reads CASSGRTGGLAQYF. The CDR3 coding sequence is TGTGCCAGCAGCGGAAGGACAGGGGGTTTGGCCCAGTACTTC. The variable domain in full, with the rest retrieved from reference TRBV5-8 and TRBJ2-5, is EAGVTQSPTHLIKTRGQQATLRCSPISGHTSVYWYQQALGLGLQFLLWYDEGEERNRGNFPPRFSGRQFPNYSSELNVNALELEDSALYLCASSGRTGGLAQYFGPGTRLLVL.